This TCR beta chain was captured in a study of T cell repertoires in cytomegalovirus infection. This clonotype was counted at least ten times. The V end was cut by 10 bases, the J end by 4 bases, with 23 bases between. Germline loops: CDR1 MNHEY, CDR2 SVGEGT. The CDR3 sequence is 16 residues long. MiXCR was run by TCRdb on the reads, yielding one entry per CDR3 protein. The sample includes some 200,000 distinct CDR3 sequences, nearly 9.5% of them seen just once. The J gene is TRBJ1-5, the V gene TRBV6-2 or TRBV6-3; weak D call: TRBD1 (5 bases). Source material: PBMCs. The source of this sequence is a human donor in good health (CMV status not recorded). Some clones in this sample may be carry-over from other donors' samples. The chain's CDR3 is CATHRGATALNQPQHF. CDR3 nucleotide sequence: TGTGCCACCCACCGCGGGGCCACAGCTCTTAATCAGCCCCAGCATTTT.